This TCR beta chain was recovered during a study of shared clonotypes between healthy human individuals. Overall study results and limits: The study found lower generation probabilities in non-shared clonotypes than in those shared by all four donors. What limited the represented genetic and exposure-history diversity was the small number of donors. Estimated clonotype richness was generally higher in naive than memory subsets.

The CDR3 has 15 residues. Trimming pared 0 bases from V and 0 bases from J, leaving 8 bases between. Germline assignment: CDR1 SGHRS and CDR2 YFSETQ. The study ran the assay at deep level. Sequencing was performed with immunoSEQ multiplex PCR; in TCRdb, only in-frame clones are kept and a portion is missing. The sample lists more than 2,000,000 clones, just over 90% occurring once. Concerning this clone: Its antigen is unknown. Different DNA sequences within this sample yield the same CDR3.

This TCR was recovered from a young man in good health. Sequenced input: naive CD4+ T cells sorted from blood. Subset defined: CD45RA+ positively selected. The chain combines TRBV5-1 with TRBJ2-3; D gene uncertain. CDR3: CASSLDRSSTDTQYF. The CDR3 coding sequence is TGCGCCAGCAGCTTGGATCGTTCTAGCACAGATACGCAGTATTTT.